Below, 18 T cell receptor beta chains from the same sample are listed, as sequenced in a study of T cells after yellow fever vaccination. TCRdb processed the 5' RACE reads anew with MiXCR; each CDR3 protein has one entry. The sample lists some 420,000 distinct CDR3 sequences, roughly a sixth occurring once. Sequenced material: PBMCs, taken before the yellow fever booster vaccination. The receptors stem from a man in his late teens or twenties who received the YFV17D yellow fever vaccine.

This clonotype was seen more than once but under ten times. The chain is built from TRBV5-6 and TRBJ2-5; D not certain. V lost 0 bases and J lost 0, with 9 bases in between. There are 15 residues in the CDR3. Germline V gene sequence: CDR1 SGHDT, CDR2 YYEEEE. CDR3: CASSLGPTYQETQYF. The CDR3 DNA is TGTGCCAGCAGCTTGGGACCGACGTACCAAGAGACCCAGTACTTC.

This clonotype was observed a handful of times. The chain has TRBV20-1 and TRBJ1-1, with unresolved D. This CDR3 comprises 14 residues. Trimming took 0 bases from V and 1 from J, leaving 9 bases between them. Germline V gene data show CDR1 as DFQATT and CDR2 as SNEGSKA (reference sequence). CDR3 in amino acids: CSARDLSRNTEAFF. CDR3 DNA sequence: TGCAGTGCTAGAGATCTTTCCCGGAACACTGAAGCTTTCTTT.

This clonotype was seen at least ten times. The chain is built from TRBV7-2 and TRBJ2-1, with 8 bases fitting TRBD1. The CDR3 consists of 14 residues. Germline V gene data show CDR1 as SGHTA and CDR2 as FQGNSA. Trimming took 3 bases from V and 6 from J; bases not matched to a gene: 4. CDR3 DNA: TGTGCCAGCAGCTTGGACCAGGGGGCCAATGAGCAGTTCTTC. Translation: CASSLDQGANEQFF.

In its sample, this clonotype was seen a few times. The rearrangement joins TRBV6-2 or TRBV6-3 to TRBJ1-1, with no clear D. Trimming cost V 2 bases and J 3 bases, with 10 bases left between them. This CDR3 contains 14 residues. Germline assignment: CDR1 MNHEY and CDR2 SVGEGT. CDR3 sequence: CASSYRREYTEAFF. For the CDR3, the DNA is TGTGCCAGCAGTTACAGGAGGGAGTACACTGAAGCTTTCTTT.

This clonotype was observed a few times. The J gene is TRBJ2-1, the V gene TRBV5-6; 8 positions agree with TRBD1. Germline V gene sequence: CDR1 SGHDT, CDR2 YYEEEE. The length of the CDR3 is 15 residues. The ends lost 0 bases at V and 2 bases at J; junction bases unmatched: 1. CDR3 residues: CASSLATGAYNEQFF. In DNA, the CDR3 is TGTGCCAGCAGCTTGGCGACAGGGGCCTACAATGAGCAGTTCTTC. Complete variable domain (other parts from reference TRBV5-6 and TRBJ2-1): DAGVTQSPTHLIKTRGQQVTLRCSPKSGHDTVSWYQQALGQGPQFIFQYYEEEERQRGNFPDRFSGHQFPNYSSELNVNALLLGDSALYLCASSLATGAYNEQFFGPGTRLTVL.

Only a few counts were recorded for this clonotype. The CDR3 loop reads CASSLSSPTDTQYF. The CDR3 DNA sequence: TGTGCCAGCAGTTTATCGTCCCCAACAGATACGCAGTATTTT. The V and J genes are TRBV27 and TRBJ2-3, with D unresolved. Looked up from germline, CDR1 is MNHEY and CDR2 is SMNVEV (reference sequence). CDR3 length equals 14 residues. Trimming stripped 0 bases from V and 3 bases from J, with 7 bases between.

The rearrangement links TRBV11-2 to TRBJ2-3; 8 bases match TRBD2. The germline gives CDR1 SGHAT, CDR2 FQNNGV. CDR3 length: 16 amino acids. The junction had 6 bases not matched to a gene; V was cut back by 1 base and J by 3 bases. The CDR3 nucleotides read TGTGCCAGCAGCTTAGGTACTAGCGGAGAAACAGATACGCAGTATTTT. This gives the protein CASSLGTSGETDTQYF.

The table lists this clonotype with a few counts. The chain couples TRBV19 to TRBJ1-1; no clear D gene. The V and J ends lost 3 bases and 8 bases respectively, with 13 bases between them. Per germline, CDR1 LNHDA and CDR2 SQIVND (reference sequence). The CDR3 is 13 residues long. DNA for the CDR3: TGTGCCAGTAGTATGCTCCTGGACGGGGAAGCTTTCTTT. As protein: CASSMLLDGEAFF.

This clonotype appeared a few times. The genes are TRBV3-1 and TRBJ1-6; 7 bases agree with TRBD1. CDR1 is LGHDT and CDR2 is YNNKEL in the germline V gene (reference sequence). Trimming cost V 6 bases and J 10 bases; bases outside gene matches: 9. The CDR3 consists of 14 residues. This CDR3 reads CASSHRGLRSPLHF. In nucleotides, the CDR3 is TGTGCCAGCAGTCATAGGGGGCTTAGGTCACCCCTCCACTTT.

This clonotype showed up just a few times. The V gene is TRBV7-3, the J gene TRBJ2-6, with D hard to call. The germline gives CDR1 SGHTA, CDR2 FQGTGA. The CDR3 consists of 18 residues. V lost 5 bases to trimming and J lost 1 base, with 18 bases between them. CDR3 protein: CASSLDRSHYSGANVLTF. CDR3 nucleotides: TGTGCCAGCAGCCTCGACCGGAGTCATTATTCTGGGGCCAACGTCCTGACTTTC.

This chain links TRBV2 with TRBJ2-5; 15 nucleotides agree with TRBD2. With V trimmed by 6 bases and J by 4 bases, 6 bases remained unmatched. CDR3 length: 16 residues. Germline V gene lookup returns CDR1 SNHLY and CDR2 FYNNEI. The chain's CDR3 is CASSLGLAGGTETQYF. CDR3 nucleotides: TGTGCCAGCAGCTTAGGACTAGCGGGGGGGACAGAGACCCAGTACTTC.

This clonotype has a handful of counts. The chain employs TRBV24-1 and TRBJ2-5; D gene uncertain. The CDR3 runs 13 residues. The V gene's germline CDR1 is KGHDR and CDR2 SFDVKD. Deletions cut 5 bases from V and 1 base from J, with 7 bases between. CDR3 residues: CATSGHGQETQYF. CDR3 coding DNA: TGTGCCACCAGTGGTCACGGCCAAGAGACCCAGTACTTC.

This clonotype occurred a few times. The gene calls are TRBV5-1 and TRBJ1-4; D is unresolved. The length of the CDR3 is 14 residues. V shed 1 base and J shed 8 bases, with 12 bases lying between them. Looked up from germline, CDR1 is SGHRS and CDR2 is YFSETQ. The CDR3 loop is CASSLSGPGEKLFF. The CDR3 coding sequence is TGCGCCAGCAGCTTGTCCGGACCTGGGGAAAAACTGTTTTTT.

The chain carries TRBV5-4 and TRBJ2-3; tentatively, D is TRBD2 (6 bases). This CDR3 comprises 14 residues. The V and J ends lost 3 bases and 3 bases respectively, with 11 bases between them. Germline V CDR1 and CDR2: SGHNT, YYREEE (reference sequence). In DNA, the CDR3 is TGTGCCAGCAGCTCATTTGCGGGGACAGATACGCAGTATTTT. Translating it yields CASSSFAGTDTQYF. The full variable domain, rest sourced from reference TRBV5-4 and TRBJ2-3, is ETGVTQSPTHLIKTRGQQVTLRCSSQSGHNTVSWYQQALGQGPQFIFQYYREEENGRGNFPPRFSGLQFPNYSSELNVNALELDDSALYLCASSSFAGTDTQYFGPGTRLTVL.

The CDR3 loop is CASSPPSGRTHTGQFF. The CDR3 DNA reads TGTGCCAGCAGCCCTCCCTCGGGGAGGACCCACACTGGGCAGTTCTTC. The chain recombines TRBV7-2 with TRBJ2-1; D is perhaps TRBD2 (6 bases). This CDR3 is 16 amino acids long. V lost 5 bases, J lost 12 bases, and 26 bases lay in between. Germline lookup yields CDR1 SGHTA and CDR2 FQGNSA.

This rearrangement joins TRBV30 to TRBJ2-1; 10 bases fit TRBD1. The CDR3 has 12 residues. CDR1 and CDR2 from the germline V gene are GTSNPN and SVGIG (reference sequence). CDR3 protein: CAWDRGNYEQFF. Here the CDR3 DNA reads TGTGCGTGGGACAGGGGTAACTATGAGCAGTTCTTC.

This CDR3 is CASSAQAGGGNQPQHF. The CDR3 DNA follows: TGTGCCAGTAGCGCACAGGCAGGGGGCGGCAATCAGCCCCAGCATTTT. The rearrangement uses TRBV19 and TRBJ1-5, with 8 bases lining up with TRBD1. CDR1 and CDR2 from the germline V gene are LNHDA and SQIVND (reference sequence). The CDR3 sequence is 16 residues long. J lost 2 bases, V lost 6 bases, and 9 bases had no gene match.

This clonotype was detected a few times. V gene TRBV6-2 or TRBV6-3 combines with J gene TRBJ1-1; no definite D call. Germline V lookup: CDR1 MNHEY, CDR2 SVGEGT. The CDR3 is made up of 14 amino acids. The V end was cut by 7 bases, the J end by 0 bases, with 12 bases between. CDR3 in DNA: TGTGCCAGCATTTTAGGAACTGTGAACACTGAAGCTTTCTTT. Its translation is CASILGTVNTEAFF.